A single sample is the source of the 19 T cell receptor beta chains below, sequenced in a study of control samples from healthy donors and cancer patients. Libraries were prepared by immunoSEQ multiplex PCR; TCRdb keeps only in-frame clonotypes and omits some of them. Of some 200,000 clones listed, about nine tenths are singletons. Source material: blood. The receptors here all came from a woman between 25 and 40 years old in good health.

The gene calls are TRBV2 and TRBJ2-1; 7 bases line up with TRBD2. V lost 5 bases and J lost 5; bases outside the gene matches: 3. CDR1 is SNHLY and CDR2 is FYNNEI in the germline V gene. CDR3 length: 13 amino acids. The CDR3 sequence: CASSSLADNEQFF. The CDR3 nucleotides are TGTGCCAGCAGTAGTCTAGCGGACAATGAGCAGTTCTTC. The whole variable domain, remainder taken from reference TRBV2 and TRBJ2-1, is EPEVTQTPSHQVTQMGQEVILRCVPISNHLYFYWYRQILGQKVEFLVSFYNNEISEKSEIFDDQFSVERPDGSNFTLKIRSTKLEDSAMYFCASSSLADNEQFFGPGTRLTVL.

J is TRBJ1-2 and V is TRBV25-1, with 7 bases lining up with TRBD1. The CDR3 has 14 amino acids. Germline V lookup: CDR1 MGHDK, CDR2 SYGVNS. V shed 3 bases and J 7 bases; nucleotides not matched to a gene: 8. The CDR3 region is CASSDQYRGSGYTF. The CDR3 nucleotides read TGTGCCAGCAGTGACCAATACAGGGGCTCTGGCTACACCTTC.

The V call is TRBV5-8, the J call TRBJ1-5; possibly TRBD1 for D (5 bases). The CDR3 spans 15 residues. The V gene's germline CDR1 is SGHTS and CDR2 YDEGEE. The ends were cut back, 0 bases at V and 0 bases at J, with 7 bases in the middle. The DNA of the CDR3 is TGTGCCAGCAGCTTGGGGACAATTAGCAATCAGCCCCAGCATTTT. Protein sequence: CASSLGTISNQPQHF.

Worth noting for this clone: Additional DNA sequences in this sample encode the identical CDR3. The chain couples TRBV3-1 (or the pseudogene TRBV3-2) to TRBJ2-5; 14 bases agree with TRBD2. With 1 base clipped from V and 5 bases from J, the junction kept 3 bases outside the gene matches. This CDR3 contains 16 residues. CDR1 LGHDT and CDR2 YNNKEL come from the germline V gene (reference sequence). The CDR3 here is CASSQGLAGGGETQYF. The CDR3, as DNA: TGTGCCAGCAGCCAAGGACTAGCGGGAGGGGGGGAGACCCAGTACTTC.

The chain uses TRBV4-2 and TRBJ2-5, with 10 bases that match TRBD1. V lost 0 bases to trimming and J lost 1 base; unmatched junction nucleotides: 2. The CDR3 extends over 16 amino acids. The germline V gene encodes CDR1 LGHNA and CDR2 YNFKEQ. The CDR3: CASSQDGTGVQETQYF. The CDR3 DNA is TGTGCCAGCAGCCAAGACGGGACAGGGGTCCAAGAGACCCAGTACTTC.

The chain links TRBV2 to TRBJ1-1, with 7 bases identical to TRBD1. From germline, CDR1 is SNHLY and CDR2 FYNNEI. J gave up 3 bases and V 8 bases, and 6 bases lay outside the gene matches. The CDR3 length is 13 residues. For the CDR3, the DNA is TGTGCCAGCGCCCGAACAGGGGACACTGAAGCTTTCTTT. Protein sequence: CASARTGDTEAFF.

The chain has TRBV4-1 and TRBJ2-1; 7 bases fit TRBD1. This CDR3 is 16 amino acids long. V was pared by 0 bases and J by 3 bases, with 5 bases of the junction left unmatched. The germline CDR1 and CDR2 sequences are MGHRA and YSYEKL. The CDR3 DNA follows: TGCGCCAGCAGCCAAGATCAGGGACAGAACTACAATGAGCAGTTCTTC. It codes for CASSQDQGQNYNEQFF.

This clone has only one observation. The sample contains more than one DNA sequence encoding this CDR3. The gene calls are TRBV27 and TRBJ2-7, with D possibly matching TRBD1 (6 bases). Deletions cut 6 bases from V and 1 base from J, with 10 bases between. The germline CDR1 and CDR2 sequences are MNHEY and SMNVEV (reference sequence). The CDR3 contains 13 residues. DNA of the CDR3: TGTGCCAGCAGAAGAACAGGGTCCTACGAGCAGTACTTC. It yields the protein CASRRTGSYEQYF.

This rearrangement joins TRBV6-5 to TRBJ2-1; D possibly corresponds to TRBD1 (5 bases). Trimming shortened V by 4 bases and J by 2 bases, and 12 bases separated the two germline ends. This CDR3 is built from 15 residues. Germline loops: CDR1 MNHEY, CDR2 SVGAGI. The CDR3 region has the DNA TGTGCCAGCAGTTTAGACAGTGCCCCCTACAATGAGCAGTTCTTC. Protein sequence: CASSLDSAPYNEQFF.

The chain is built from TRBV28 and TRBJ1-2; TRBD1 agrees at 8 bases. This CDR3 is 13 amino acids long. From germline, CDR1 is MDHEN and CDR2 SYDVKM. Trimming at V came to 4 bases and at J to 4 bases, leaving 2 bases not matched to a gene. CDR3 sequence reads: CASSSQGVYGYTF. In nucleotides, the CDR3 is TGTGCCAGCAGTTCACAGGGGGTCTATGGCTACACCTTC.

This sequence joins TRBV6-2 or TRBV6-3 and TRBJ2-3, with 12 bases fitting TRBD2. V lost 0 bases to trimming and J lost 7 bases; unmatched junction nucleotides: 5. The CDR3 is 16 residues long. Per the germline V gene, CDR1 is MNHEY and CDR2 is SVGEGT. CDR3 residues: CASSYSTSGSVNTQYF. The CDR3, as DNA: TGTGCCAGCAGTTACTCGACTAGCGGGAGTGTAAATACGCAGTATTTT.

In its sample, this clone was seen once. The chain is built from TRBV7-2 and TRBJ2-7; 7 bases align to TRBD2. Germline CDR1 SGHTA, CDR2 FQGNSA. CDR3 length: 13 amino acids. The V and J ends lost 6 bases and 2 bases, in that order; junction bases with no gene match: 4. The CDR3 loop is CASRSGTTYEQYF. The CDR3 nucleotides are TGTGCCAGCAGGTCCGGGACTACCTACGAGCAGTACTTC.

The chain is built from TRBV30 and TRBJ2-3, with 7 bases aligning to TRBD1. The CDR3 sequence is 13 residues long. Unmatched junction bases numbered 4, after V lost 2 bases and J lost 5 bases. CDR1 is GTSNPN, CDR2 SVGIG, per germline (reference sequence). CDR3 bases: TGTGCCTGGAGTCCAGGGGGAATAGATACGCAGTATTTT. Translating it yields CAWSPGGIDTQYF.

This chain links TRBV4-2 with TRBJ1-2, with D perhaps TRBD1 (6 bases). The CDR3 is 16 residues long. Germline values: CDR1 LGHNA, CDR2 YNFKEQ. The V end was cut by 0 bases, the J end by 0 bases, with 11 bases between. CDR3 coding DNA: TGTGCCAGCAGCCAAGAAGTCGGGACAACTAACTATGGCTACACCTTC. Translating gives CASSQEVGTTNYGYTF.

This clone came up a few times. The genes are TRBV2 and TRBJ2-2, with 9 nucleotides matching TRBD2. The CDR3 runs to 15 residues. The germline V gene encodes CDR1 SNHLY and CDR2 FYNNEI. V was pared by 5 bases and J by 0 bases, with 1 base of the junction left unmatched. The CDR3 DNA is TGTGCCAGCAGTAGCGGGGGGACGAACACCGGGGAGCTGTTTTTT. Its protein product is CASSSGGTNTGELFF.

The chain has TRBV18 and TRBJ2-2, with D possibly TRBD1 on 7 matching bases. The CDR3 contains 13 residues. Germline-derived CDR1 and CDR2 are KGHSH and LQKENI. The V gene lost 2 bases and the J gene lost 9 bases, with 10 bases spanning the gap. The CDR3 DNA reads TGTGCCAGCTCACCAGGAGGGGGCCGGGAGCTGTTTTTT. Protein: CASSPGGGRELFF.

Here the CDR3 reads CASSFDGTNYTF. The CDR3 nucleotides are TGTGCCAGCAGCTTCGACGGGACAAACTACACCTTC. The rearrangement joins TRBV11-3 to TRBJ1-2, with D perhaps matching TRBD1 (6 bases). With 3 bases removed from V and 10 bases from J, the gap between germline ends came to 12 bases. The CDR3 loop spans 12 amino acids. The germline CDR1 and CDR2 sequences are SGHNT and YENEEA.

This chain joins TRBV7-9 and TRBJ2-1, with 13 nucleotides matching TRBD2. The length of the CDR3 is 16 residues. The germline V gene encodes CDR1 SEHNR and CDR2 FQNEAQ (reference sequence). With 1 base clipped from V and 6 bases from J, the junction kept 3 bases outside the gene matches. Here the CDR3 reads CASSLGGLAGPNEQFF. CDR3 nucleotides: TGTGCCAGCAGCTTAGGGGGACTAGCGGGACCCAATGAGCAGTTCTTC.

The gene calls are TRBV28 and TRBJ1-5; no firm D call. There are 11 residues in the CDR3. Trimming pared 3 bases from V and 6 bases from J, leaving 3 bases between. CDR1 is MDHEN and CDR2 is SYDVKM in the germline V gene. CDR3 DNA: TGTGCCAGCAGTTTTAGTCAGCCCCAGCATTTT. This codes for CASSFSQPQHF.